Detailed here is one T cell receptor (beta chain). The antigen is not known. Pooled in the analysis were second doses at about 4 or about 12 weeks. Sequencing used immunoSEQ multiplex PCR; TCRdb keeps in-frame clones, though not all of them. The sample includes approximately 150,000 clones, 92% of them seen just once. The record originates from a study of T cell responses to AZD1222 COVID-19 vaccine. J was trimmed by 3 bases and V by 6 bases; bases with no gene match: 8. CDR1 and CDR2 from the germline V gene are SGHRS and YFSETQ. The CDR3 extends over 14 amino acids. Study observations and caveats: Researchers took repertoire samples only after the peak T cell response had come. Nearly half of spike-specific TCRs reportedly go after variant regions that carry no mutations. Possibly, clonal diversity was underestimated; donors were largely white British and included more females.

The sample here was peripheral blood, taken 28 days after the second AZD1222 dose. This clonotype originated in an adult who received the AZD1222 COVID-19 vaccine. V usage is TRBV5-1 and J usage is TRBJ2-7, with 8 bases identical to TRBD2. CDR3: CASTPTGGGYEQYF. In DNA form, the CDR3 reads TGCGCCAGCACCCCTACGGGGGGGGGCTACGAGCAGTACTTC.